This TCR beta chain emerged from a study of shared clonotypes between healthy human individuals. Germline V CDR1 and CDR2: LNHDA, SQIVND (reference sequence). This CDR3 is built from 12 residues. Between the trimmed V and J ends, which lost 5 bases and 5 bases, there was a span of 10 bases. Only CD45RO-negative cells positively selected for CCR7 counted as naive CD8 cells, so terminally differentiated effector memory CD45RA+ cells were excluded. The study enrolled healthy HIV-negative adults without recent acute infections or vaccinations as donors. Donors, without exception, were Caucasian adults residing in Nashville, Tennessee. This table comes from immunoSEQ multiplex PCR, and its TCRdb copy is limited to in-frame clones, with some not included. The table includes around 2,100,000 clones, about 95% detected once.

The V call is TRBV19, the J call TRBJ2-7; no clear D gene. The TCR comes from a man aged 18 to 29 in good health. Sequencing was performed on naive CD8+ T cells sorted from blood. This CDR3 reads CASSVGSHEQYF. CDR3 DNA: TGTGCCAGTAGTGTGGGAAGCCACGAGCAGTACTTC.